Following are 23 T cell receptor beta chains from one sample sequenced in a study of post-analysis software for immune sequencing data. Presence of unique molecular identifiers characterized the TCR beta cDNA libraries. From the PCR reads, TCRdb called clonotypes with MiXCR, one entry per CDR3 protein. The data contain about 160,000 distinct CDR3 sequences, about 37% of them singletons. This material consisted of blood, taken after autologous hematopoietic stem cell transplantation. The receptor set was obtained from a girl between 10 and 17 years old with multiple sclerosis.

This clonotype was counted a single time. V and J are TRBV6-1 and TRBJ1-4, with 10 bases fitting TRBD1. The CDR3 has 13 residues. The J segment lost 7 bases and the V segment lost 11 bases, leaving 7 bases of the junction unmatched. Germline loops: CDR1 MNHNS, CDR2 SASEGT. The CDR3 protein is CAGTRDRGEKLFF. The CDR3 coding sequence is TGTGCCGGGACCCGGGACAGGGGTGAAAAACTGTTTTTT.

This sequence joins TRBV6-2 or TRBV6-3 and TRBJ2-5; D is ambiguous. The CDR3 extends over 14 amino acids. Per germline, CDR1 MNHEY and CDR2 SVGEGT. The ends were cut back, 2 bases at V and 11 bases at J, with 18 bases in the middle. As DNA, the CDR3 is TGTGCCAGCAGTTACCTCGGCAGCAACAATGAGCAGTACTTC. Its translation is CASSYLGSNNEQYF.

The V call is TRBV7-2, the J call TRBJ1-1, with no clear D. V gave up 5 bases and J gave up 1 base, with 11 bases separating them. From germline, CDR1 is SGHTA and CDR2 FQGNSA. There are 14 residues in the CDR3. CDR3 in DNA: TGTGCCAGCAGCCCCGGGTTTGCGAACACTGAAGCTTTCTTT. Its protein product is CASSPGFANTEAFF.

This clonotype appeared a few times. V is TRBV20-1 and J is TRBJ1-5, with D perhaps TRBD1 (6 bases). The germline gives CDR1 DFQATT, CDR2 SNEGSKA (reference sequence). CDR3 length: 15 residues. Between the trimmed V and J ends, which lost 3 bases and 0 bases, there was a span of 12 bases. CDR3 sequence: CSARDTGSSNQPQHF. For the CDR3, the DNA is TGCAGTGCTAGGGACACAGGGAGTAGCAATCAGCCCCAGCATTTT.

This clonotype occurred many times. The rearrangement links TRBV20-1 to TRBJ1-2, with D perhaps TRBD1 (5 bases). The V end was cut by 0 bases, the J end by 4 bases, with 9 bases between. The CDR3 spans 13 residues. Germline V gene sequence: CDR1 DFQATT, CDR2 SNEGSKA (reference sequence). In DNA form, the CDR3 reads TGCAGTGCTAGAGATCTGGGGGTCTATGGCTACACCTTC. Encoded protein: CSARDLGVYGYTF.

The sample holds a few counts of this clonotype. The chain joins TRBV10-3 to TRBJ2-5; TRBD2 matches 13 bases. There are 16 residues in the CDR3. After removal of 3 bases from V and 5 bases from J, the junction contained 6 bases not matched to a gene. Germline lookup yields CDR1 ENHRY and CDR2 SYGVKD. CDR3 in amino acids: CAISDPGLAGRETQYF. CDR3 sequence (DNA): TGTGCCATCAGTGACCCGGGACTAGCGGGACGGGAGACCCAGTACTTC.

This clonotype was found a few times. The V and J genes are TRBV4-2 and TRBJ2-1; the D is unclear. V was shortened by 0 bases and J by 5 bases, with 11 bases between the two germline ends. CDR1 is LGHNA, CDR2 YNFKEQ, per germline. CDR3 length: 15 amino acids. CDR3 sequence: CASSQEGSPNNEQFF. The CDR3 coding sequence is TGTGCCAGCAGCCAAGAGGGGTCACCTAACAATGAGCAGTTCTTC.

The chain has TRBV28 and TRBJ2-7; the D call may be TRBD1 or TRBD2 (5 bases each). CDR1 is MDHEN, CDR2 SYDVKM, per germline. The CDR3 runs 14 residues. The V end lost 6 bases, the J end lost 0 bases, and 12 bases lay between the germline ends. The CDR3 spells CASRYPGPSYEQYF. As DNA, the CDR3 is TGTGCCAGCAGGTACCCGGGACCCTCCTACGAGCAGTACTTC.

This clonotype has only a few counts. The conserved final phenylalanine or tryptophan is absent from the CDR3, which likely points to a read error. The V and J genes are TRBV29-1 and TRBJ2-7; D may be TRBD2 (5 bases). The CDR3 sequence is 11 residues long. V lost 6 bases, J lost 3 bases, and 9 bases lay in between. Germline V gives CDR1 SQVTM, CDR2 ANQGSEA. The CDR3 protein is CSVSLGYEQYL. In DNA, the CDR3 is TGCAGCGTCTCACTAGGCTACGAGCAGTACTTA.

This clonotype came up a few times. The J gene is TRBJ1-5, the V gene TRBV29-1; D is undetermined. This CDR3 contains 13 residues. From germline, CDR1 is SQVTM and CDR2 ANQGSEA. V dropped 0 bases and J dropped 7 bases, with 10 bases sitting between them. Here the CDR3 DNA reads TGCAGCGTTGAAGATCGGGAGGCACAGCCCCAGCATTTT. This gives the protein CSVEDREAQPQHF.

The chain links TRBV7-9 to TRBJ2-3; maybe TRBD2 (5 bases). CDR3 length equals 14 residues. CDR1 SEHNR and CDR2 FQNEAQ come from the germline V gene (reference sequence). V gave up 7 bases and J gave up 0 bases, with 11 bases separating them. The CDR3 DNA reads TGTGCCAGCAACGGAGGCCTAAGCACAGATACGCAGTATTTT. The encoded protein is CASNGGLSTDTQYF.

The chain has TRBV21-1 and TRBJ2-7; the table names TRBD1, a call not compared with the DNA. TRBV21-1 is labeled a pseudogene. The CDR3 is 16 amino acids. CDR3 in amino acids: CASSKGVREASYEQYF. The DNA for the CDR3 is TGTGCCAGCAGCAAAGGGGTCAGGGAGGCCTCCTACGAGCAGTACTTC.

V usage is TRBV7-6 and J usage is TRBJ2-3; 7 bases are a match to TRBD1. V was pared by 2 bases and J by 4 bases, with 6 bases of the junction left unmatched. The germline V gene encodes CDR1 SGHVS and CDR2 FNYEAQ. CDR3 length: 15 amino acids. The CDR3 DNA follows: TGTGCCAGCAGCTTACCGGCAGGGGGTGCAGATACGCAGTATTTT. This gives the protein CASSLPAGGADTQYF.

This chain connects TRBV6-2 or TRBV6-3 to TRBJ2-1; TRBD2 might be the D (6 bases). The CDR3 has 17 amino acids. Germline V lookup: CDR1 MNHEY, CDR2 SVGEGT. Trimming took off 7 bases at V and 0 bases at J, with 19 bases between the two ends. The DNA of the CDR3 is TGTGCCAGCACCAAACGATGGCAGGGAGGCTCCTACAATGAGCAGTTCTTC. This sequence encodes CASTKRWQGGSYNEQFF.

The sample holds one count of this clonotype. The V and J genes are TRBV9 and TRBJ2-5; 11 bases match TRBD2. TRBJ2-7 matches the DNA end more closely, so the J call is doubtful. Germline V CDR1 and CDR2: SGDLS, YYNGEE. This CDR3 contains 18 residues. The CDR3 DNA reads TGTGCCAGCAGTTCTACGTCGGGACTAGCGGTCCCAGATTACGAGCAGTACTTC. It codes for CASSSTSGLAVPDYEQYF.

The chain is built from TRBV6-5 and TRBJ2-1; D is possibly TRBD2 (6 bases). V lost 6 bases and J 0 bases, leaving 15 bases between the germline ends. The CDR3 runs to 16 residues. The germline gives CDR1 MNHEY, CDR2 SVGAGI. The CDR3, as DNA: TGTGCCAGCAGCGTAGGCGGGGCGAGCTCCTACAATGAGCAGTTCTTC. As protein: CASSVGGASSYNEQFF.

This clonotype was counted only a few times. The chain combines TRBV4-2 with TRBJ2-1, with D possibly being TRBD1 (5 bases). The CDR3 extends over 14 amino acids. Germline V gene data show CDR1 as LGHNA and CDR2 as YNFKEQ. Trimming stripped 3 bases from V and 6 bases from J, with 12 bases between. CDR3 amino acids: CASSQRLQGNEQFF. In nucleotides, the CDR3 is TGTGCCAGCAGCCAGCGCCTTCAGGGCAATGAGCAGTTCTTC.

The CDR3 region is CASSLSADFYEQYF. In nucleotides, the CDR3 is TGTGCCAGCAGTTTATCAGCGGACTTCTACGAGCAGTACTTC. This chain uses TRBV27 with TRBJ2-7; D is possibly TRBD2 (5 bases). Germline V gene sequence: CDR1 MNHEY, CDR2 SMNVEV (reference sequence). The CDR3 is 14 residues long. V lost 0 bases to trimming and J lost 3 bases, with 9 bases between them.

The chain has TRBV6-1 and TRBJ1-5; a possible D gene is TRBD1 (5 bases). Germline V lookup: CDR1 MNHNS, CDR2 SASEGT. V dropped 4 bases and J dropped 6 bases, with 13 bases sitting between them. This CDR3 comprises 14 residues. DNA for the CDR3: TGTGCCAGCAGTGGGGTGTGGGGGGTTCAGCCCCAGCATTTT. Amino acids: CASSGVWGVQPQHF.

This chain joins TRBV4-1 and TRBJ1-1, with D perhaps TRBD1 (5 bases). Germline values: CDR1 MGHRA, CDR2 YSYEKL. The CDR3 loop spans 15 amino acids. The V and J ends lost 8 bases and 3 bases respectively, with 19 bases between them. The CDR3 region is CASRRETDQYTEAFF. The CDR3, as DNA: TGCGCCAGCCGGAGGGAGACAGACCAATACACTGAAGCTTTCTTT.

V is TRBV20-1 and J is TRBJ1-1; possible D gene TRBD1, 5 bases. From germline, CDR1 is DFQATT and CDR2 SNEGSKA (reference sequence). Trimming removed 7 bases from V and 1 base from J, with 22 bases in between. There are 16 residues in the CDR3. The CDR3 is CSVQGGVGVWNTEAFF. The CDR3 DNA reads as TGCAGTGTCCAAGGAGGGGTGGGGGTCTGGAACACTGAAGCTTTCTTT.

This chain links TRBV3-1 with TRBJ2-5; D is possibly TRBD1 or TRBD2 (8 bases each). The J call is doubtful: the DNA matches TRBJ2-7 better. CDR1 and CDR2 (germline): LGHDT, YNNKEL (reference sequence). The CDR3 extends over 16 amino acids. The CDR3 sequence: CASSQGPTGGLDEQYF. The CDR3 bases are TGTGCCAGCAGCCAAGGTCCAACAGGGGGACTAGACGAGCAGTACTTC.

This clonotype was recorded once. The chain recombines TRBV2 with TRBJ2-7, with unresolved D. CDR1 and CDR2 from the germline V gene are SNHLY and FYNNEI. The CDR3 has 12 residues. V lost 3 bases to trimming and J lost 6 bases, with 9 bases between them. As DNA, the CDR3 is TGTGCCAGCAGTGAGGTTCGTCCCGAGCAGTACTTC. Its protein is CASSEVRPEQYF.